In this sample, the clone carrying this TCR beta chain turned up a few times. These data belong to a study of T-cell reconstitution after alpha-beta-depleted transplantation in children. Construction of the TCRbeta library involved unique molecular identifiers. TCRdb reanalysed the PCR reads using MiXCR and keeps one entry per CDR3 protein. The sample lists 780,000 or so distinct CDR3 sequences; about 16% were seen once. Here the sequenced sample was PBMCs, mostly from graft donor cells, taken 360 days after TCRalphabeta/CD19-depleted stem cell transplant. The receptor comes from a male patient aged 10 to 17 who had a stem cell transplant for acute lymphoblastic leukemia, so the T cells may come from the graft donor.

CDR3 protein: CASSLDGYTYEQYF. The CDR3 DNA reads TGTGCCAGCAGCTTAGATGGCTATACCTACGAGCAGTACTTC. This rearrangement joins TRBV7-2 to TRBJ2-7, with D unclear. This CDR3 region has 14 residues. The germline V gene encodes CDR1 SGHTA and CDR2 FQGNSA. V dropped 1 base and J dropped 2 bases, with 9 bases sitting between them.